This T cell receptor (beta chain) was recorded in a study of identical twins. Whole-study findings and limits: Models predicted less out-of-frame TCR alpha sharing in monozygotic twins than was found.

CDR3 size: 15 residues. Germline V gene data show CDR1 as SGHRS and CDR2 as YFSETQ. Trimming took 4 bases from V and 1 from J; bases not matched to a gene: 4. Template switching introduced a universal primer site, and the cDNA bore unique molecular identifiers. TCRdb redid the calling of the 5' RACE reads with MiXCR, one entry per CDR3 protein. The table shows about 530,000 distinct CDR3 sequences, with about a fifth occurring only once. This clonotype showed up just a few times. The antigen remains unidentified. Another study also made use of these data, one on yellow fever vaccine responses in identical twins.

The receptor's source is a woman younger than 35 in good health. V usage is TRBV5-1 and J usage is TRBJ1-4; 7 bases align to TRBD1. Sequencing used CD4+ T cells sorted from blood. As DNA, the CDR3 is TGCGCCAGCAGCCTCCAGGGGGTAACTAATGAAAAACTGTTTTTT. This sequence encodes CASSLQGVTNEKLFF.